The 25 T cell receptor beta chains reported below all come from one sample, sequenced in a study of blood T cell repertoires in COVID-19. Some clones are missing from TCRdb's copy, which holds only in-frame ones; the method was immunoSEQ multiplex PCR. The sample carries 200,000 to 300,000 clones, roughly 86% recorded once. Sequences were obtained from peripheral blood. The source of these receptors is a man aged 45-65 years with acute or convalescent COVID-19.

The chain has TRBV2 and TRBJ2-5, with TRBD2 matching 8 bases. V shed 2 bases and J 0 bases; nucleotides not matched to a gene: 2. CDR1 is SNHLY, CDR2 FYNNEI, per germline. The CDR3 contains 15 residues. The CDR3 DNA follows: TGTGCCAGCAGTGAACTAGCGGGCTACCAAGAGACCCAGTACTTC. It yields the protein CASSELAGYQETQYF.

The chain recombines TRBV2 with TRBJ1-5; 8 bases match TRBD1. The CDR3 extends over 16 amino acids. V shed 4 bases and J 6 bases; nucleotides not matched to a gene: 11. The germline V gene has CDR1 SNHLY and CDR2 FYNNEI. The CDR3 coding sequence is TGTGCCAGCAGTGCGGAGCAGGGGGCGATCGGTCAGCCCCAGCATTTT. As protein: CASSAEQGAIGQPQHF.

This clone has a single count. Distinct nucleotide sequences in the sample also encode this CDR3. The CDR3 sequence is CASSIPRAGNTIYF. For the CDR3, the DNA is TGTGCCAGTAGTATCCCCAGGGCTGGAAACACCATATATTTT. This chain uses TRBV19 with TRBJ1-3; D is perhaps TRBD1 (5 bases). Germline CDR1 LNHDA, CDR2 SQIVND (reference sequence). Trimming took 3 bases from V and 2 from J, leaving 8 bases between them. This CDR3 is 14 amino acids long.

The genes are TRBV2 and TRBJ2-7; 7 bases line up with TRBD2. The germline CDR1 and CDR2 sequences are SNHLY and FYNNEI. V shed 7 bases, J shed 2 bases, and the junction held 11 bases outside the gene matches. The CDR3 is 15 amino acids. The CDR3 loop reads CASIPGTKITYEQYF. The CDR3 DNA reads as TGTGCCAGCATTCCCGGGACTAAGATCACCTACGAGCAGTACTTC.

This rearrangement joins TRBV4-1 to TRBJ2-5, with D possibly matching TRBD2 (6 bases). CDR1 MGHRA and CDR2 YSYEKL come from the germline V gene. CDR3 size: 17 residues. With 1 base removed from V and 5 bases from J, the gap between germline ends came to 20 bases. CDR3 sequence: CASSQGQGLAPRETQYF. The CDR3 DNA reads TGCGCCAGCAGCCAAGGCCAAGGGCTAGCGCCAAGGGAGACCCAGTACTTC.

The chain is built from TRBV6-1 and TRBJ1-2; D is unresolved. The ends were cut back, 2 bases at V and 4 bases at J, with 14 bases in the middle. This CDR3 has 15 residues. Germline CDR1 and CDR2: MNHNS and SASEGT. The CDR3 here is CASSESAGARYGYTF. In nucleotides, the CDR3 is TGTGCCAGCAGTGAAAGTGCGGGCGCCCGCTATGGCTACACCTTC.

There are a few counts of this clone. The chain joins TRBV30 to TRBJ2-1; no firm D call. CDR1 is GTSNPN and CDR2 is SVGIG in the germline V gene (reference sequence). V shed 7 bases and J shed 0 bases, with 10 bases lying between them. The CDR3 sequence is 13 residues long. Here the CDR3 DNA reads TGTGCCTCGACCTCTAGCTCCTACAATGAGCAGTTCTTC. Amino acid sequence: CASTSSSYNEQFF.

The genes are TRBV19 and TRBJ1-5, with 11 bases lining up with TRBD1. The CDR3 sequence is 17 residues long. CDR1 LNHDA and CDR2 SQIVND come from the germline V gene (reference sequence). The trim removed 5 bases at V and 0 bases at J, leaving 6 bases unmatched. This chain's CDR3 is CASSGGQGEYSNQPQHF. As DNA, the CDR3 is TGTGCCAGTAGTGGGGGACAGGGGGAATATAGCAATCAGCCCCAGCATTTT.

The J gene is TRBJ2-7, the V gene TRBV27, with unresolved D. The CDR3 contains 13 residues. The ends were cut back, 6 bases at V and 1 base at J, with 10 bases in the middle. Germline values: CDR1 MNHEY, CDR2 SMNVEV (reference sequence). The CDR3 region is CASRYAGSYEQYF. In DNA form, the CDR3 reads TGTGCCAGCAGGTACGCCGGGTCCTACGAGCAGTACTTC.

The gene calls are TRBV7-3 and TRBJ2-1; D call uncertain. The CDR3 spans 12 residues. V gave up 5 bases and J gave up 4 bases, with 6 bases separating them. CDR1 and CDR2 (germline): SGHTA, FQGTGA. CDR3 residues: CASSLQYNEQFF. The CDR3 DNA is TGTGCCAGCAGCCTACAGTACAATGAGCAGTTCTTC.

CDR3 sequence reads: CAWSVHNQPQHF. The DNA for the CDR3 is TGTGCCTGGAGTGTACACAACCAGCCCCAGCATTTT. The chain carries TRBV30 and TRBJ1-5; D remains unclear. V was trimmed by 0 bases and J by 7 bases, leaving 7 bases between them. The CDR3 loop spans 12 amino acids. Germline CDR1 GTSNPN, CDR2 SVGIG (reference sequence).

A single count supports this clone. The chain carries TRBV27 and TRBJ2-7, with 7 bases fitting TRBD1. Germline CDR1 is MNHEY and CDR2 is SMNVEV (reference sequence). There are 13 residues in the CDR3. V lost 6 bases, J lost 3 bases, and 5 bases stayed unmatched. CDR3 bases: TGTGCCAGCAGCACGGGACAGAACTACGAGCAGTACTTC. This translates into CASSTGQNYEQYF.

The chain combines TRBV3-1 (or the pseudogene TRBV3-2) with TRBJ2-7, with 12 bases lining up with TRBD2. J lost 2 bases, V lost 1 base, and 9 bases had no gene match. In germline, CDR1 is LGHDT, CDR2 YNNKEL (reference sequence). The CDR3 is made up of 18 amino acids. The CDR3 loop reads CASSQGKRLAGVTYEQYF. The CDR3 DNA follows: TGTGCCAGCAGCCAAGGGAAGAGACTAGCGGGGGTCACCTACGAGCAGTACTTC.

The chain is built from TRBV4-2 and TRBJ2-1; 14 bases agree with TRBD2. Germline V CDR1 and CDR2: LGHNA, YNFKEQ. J gave up 1 base and V 4 bases, and 15 bases lay outside the gene matches. This CDR3 region has 21 residues. The CDR3 region is CASSLTHSGLAGVGSYNEQFF. CDR3 nucleotide sequence: TGTGCCAGCAGCCTGACTCATTCGGGACTAGCGGGAGTGGGATCCTACAATGAGCAGTTCTTC.

This chain uses TRBV5-4 with TRBJ2-7; 9 positions match TRBD2. The J segment lost 2 bases and the V segment lost 0 bases, leaving 3 bases of the junction unmatched. Germline CDR1 is SGHNT and CDR2 is YYREEE (reference sequence). The CDR3 covers 15 residues. The CDR3 region has the DNA TGTGCCAGCAGCTTGGGACTAGCGGCAACCTACGAGCAGTACTTC. Residues: CASSLGLAATYEQYF.

As regards this clone: At the DNA level, this CDR3 is encoded by other sequences in the same sample as well. The chain has TRBV7-3 and TRBJ2-1, with 13 bases that match TRBD2. The CDR3 contains 15 residues. Per germline, CDR1 SGHTA and CDR2 FQGTGA. J gave up 4 bases and V 3 bases, and 0 bases lay outside the gene matches. CDR3 nucleotides: TGTGCCAGCAGCTTGGGACTAGCGGGGTACAATGAGCAGTTCTTC. Translated, it gives CASSLGLAGYNEQFF.

The J gene is TRBJ1-1, the V gene TRBV3-1 (or the pseudogene TRBV3-2), with D unclear. V shed 5 bases and J shed 5 bases, with 12 bases lying between them. CDR1 and CDR2 (germline): LGHDT, YNNKEL (reference sequence). The CDR3 consists of 13 residues. CDR3 DNA sequence: TGTGCCAGCAGCTCTGGGCTTGGGACTGAAGCTTTCTTT. Its translation is CASSSGLGTEAFF.

The chain joins TRBV30 to TRBJ2-2; tentative D call: TRBD2 (6 bases). The germline gives CDR1 GTSNPN, CDR2 SVGIG (reference sequence). CDR3 length: 14 amino acids. Trimming removed 1 base from V and 0 bases from J, with 6 bases in between. The CDR3 is CAWSGGANTGELFF. DNA of the CDR3: TGTGCCTGGAGTGGCGGGGCGAACACCGGGGAGCTGTTTTTT.

This sequence joins TRBV28 and TRBJ2-7, with a weak D call TRBD1 (6 bases). The CDR3 is 12 residues long. Trimming left V 8 bases short and J 4 bases short, with 12 bases between. Per germline, CDR1 MDHEN and CDR2 SYDVKM. DNA of the CDR3: TGTGCCAGCTCGGGACATTTTTACGAGCAGTACTTC. This codes for CASSGHFYEQYF.

V usage is TRBV7-3 and J usage is TRBJ2-5; weak D call: TRBD2 (6 bases). Trimming shortened V by 2 bases and J by 7 bases, and 17 bases separated the two germline ends. There are 15 residues in the CDR3. CDR1 and CDR2 from the germline V gene are SGHTA and FQGTGA. The DNA for the CDR3 is TGTGCCAGCAGCTTAGGAGGGACCCTGGGGGTGACCCAGTACTTC. Its protein product is CASSLGGTLGVTQYF.

The chain employs TRBV28 and TRBJ1-2; TRBD1 matches 7 bases. The CDR3 consists of 13 residues. CDR1 and CDR2 from the germline V gene are MDHEN and SYDVKM. V lost 8 bases to trimming and J lost 8 bases; unmatched junction nucleotides: 11. Written as DNA, the CDR3 is TGTGCCAGCGAAAAGGGACAGTCTGCCGGCTACACCTTC. It specifies CASEKGQSAGYTF.

The rearrangement joins TRBV6-1 to TRBJ1-5; D is unclear. Germline V gives CDR1 MNHNS, CDR2 SASEGT. V dropped 1 base and J dropped 1 base, with 8 bases sitting between them. CDR3 length equals 15 residues. CDR3 residues: CASSEGSQSNQPQHF. The CDR3 region has the DNA TGTGCCAGCAGTGAAGGGAGTCAGAGCAATCAGCCCCAGCATTTT.

The chain uses TRBV9 and TRBJ1-6; no clear D. V was pared by 4 bases and J by 3 bases, with 14 bases between. The CDR3 consists of 16 residues. Germline loops: CDR1 SGDLS, CDR2 YYNGEE. The CDR3 coding sequence is TGTGCCAGCAGCCCTCGCGTGGAGGTCTATAATTCACCCCTCCACTTT. Its protein product is CASSPRVEVYNSPLHF.

V and J are TRBV15 and TRBJ2-7; 9 bases are a match to TRBD2. Germline V gene sequence: CDR1 LNHNV, CDR2 YYDKDF (reference sequence). With V trimmed by 0 bases and J by 0 bases, 12 bases remained unmatched. The CDR3 totals 19 residues. The CDR3 nucleotides read TGTGCCACCAGCAGAGATAGCATTAGCGGGGGTGGAGGCTCCTACGAGCAGTACTTC. Translating it yields CATSRDSISGGGGSYEQYF. Supplemented by reference TRBV15 and TRBJ2-7, the full variable domain reads DAMVIQNPRYQVTQFGKPVTLSCSQTLNHNVMYWYQQKSSQAPKLLFHYYDKDFNNEADTPDNFQSRRPNTSFCFLDIRSPGLGDTAMYLCATSRDSISGGGGSYEQYFGPGTRLTVT.

The V call is TRBV6-2 or TRBV6-3, the J call TRBJ2-7, with TRBD1 as a possible D gene (5 bases). V gave up 2 bases and J gave up 0 bases, with 5 bases separating them. Germline CDR1 reads MNHEY; CDR2 reads SVGEGT. This CDR3 spans 13 amino acids. CDR3 region: CASSYDSSYEQYF. The CDR3 DNA sequence: TGTGCCAGCAGTTACGACAGCTCCTACGAGCAGTACTTC.